Listed here are 10 T cell receptor beta chains from one sample, sequenced in a study of T-cell memory formation after mild COVID-19. TCRdb re-analysed the 5' RACE reads in MiXCR, keeping a single row per CDR3 protein. The table lists around 250,000 distinct CDR3 sequences, approximately 15% of them singletons. Sequencing was performed on PBMCs or a T cell subset sorted from them (not recorded which). These receptors came from an adult woman who had mild COVID-19 (a few samples of this study predate the infection). Cell type and time point are not known.

This clonotype has a count of ten or more. The chain has TRBV18 and TRBJ1-1; maybe TRBD1 (6 bases). Germline CDR1 reads KGHSH; CDR2 reads LQKENI. V lost 2 bases and J 1 base, leaving 17 bases between the germline ends. This CDR3 comprises 17 residues. The CDR3 loop is CASSPVHTGQKNTEAFF. CDR3 bases: TGTGCCAGCTCACCAGTTCACACGGGACAAAAGAACACTGAAGCTTTCTTT.

The J gene is TRBJ1-2, the V gene TRBV7-2; 8 bases match TRBD1. CDR3 length: 16 residues. Losses at the gene ends were 5 bases for V and 8 bases for J; bases not matched to a gene: 16. Germline V gene data show CDR1 as SGHTA and CDR2 as FQGNSA. The CDR3 region has the DNA TGTGCCAGCAGCGTAACAGGGGGAGGAGTGGATAGAGGCTACACCTTC. It yields the protein CASSVTGGGVDRGYTF.

This chain joins TRBV5-1 and TRBJ2-1; the match to TRBD2 covers 12 bases. The CDR3 runs to 16 residues. J was trimmed by 5 bases and V by 4 bases; bases with no gene match: 7. Germline CDR1 SGHRS, CDR2 YFSETQ. CDR3 protein: CASSVTSGGPNNEQFF. The CDR3 DNA reads as TGCGCCAGCAGCGTGACTAGCGGGGGACCCAACAATGAGCAGTTCTTC.

The chain joins TRBV18 to TRBJ1-4, with D possibly TRBD1 on 5 matching bases. The V and J ends lost 1 base and 3 bases respectively, with 9 bases between them. The germline V gene encodes CDR1 KGHSH and CDR2 LQKENI. The length of the CDR3 is 15 residues. CDR3 nucleotide sequence: TGTGCCAGCTCACCACTGTCGGGGGCTAATGAAAAACTGTTTTTT. Its protein is CASSPLSGANEKLFF.

The genes are TRBV5-1 and TRBJ2-5; 10 positions match TRBD2. The CDR3 loop spans 18 amino acids. V was pared by 0 bases and J by 1 base, with 9 bases of the junction left unmatched. The germline V gene encodes CDR1 SGHRS and CDR2 YFSETQ. The CDR3 loop reads CASSLGVLAGDFQETQYF. CDR3 coding DNA: TGCGCCAGCAGCTTGGGAGTTCTAGCGGGGGACTTCCAAGAGACCCAGTACTTC.

This sequence joins TRBV5-1 and TRBJ2-1; D remains ambiguous. Trimming left V 3 bases short and J 5 bases short, with 12 bases between. Germline V gene lookup returns CDR1 SGHRS and CDR2 YFSETQ. This CDR3 comprises 14 residues. Here the CDR3 reads CASSSDTEDNEQFF. In DNA form, the CDR3 reads TGCGCCAGCAGCTCCGACACCGAGGACAATGAGCAGTTCTTC.

J is TRBJ2-7 and V is TRBV7-2; no clear D gene. This CDR3 region has 14 residues. Germline V lookup: CDR1 SGHTA, CDR2 FQGNSA. V lost 5 bases and J lost 1, with 12 bases in between. CDR3 loop: CASSRGQVSYEQYF. Here the CDR3 DNA reads TGTGCCAGCAGCCGCGGCCAGGTATCCTACGAGCAGTACTTC.

The rearrangement joins TRBV5-1 to TRBJ2-1; D uncertain. Germline V gene lookup returns CDR1 SGHRS and CDR2 YFSETQ. This CDR3 is built from 14 residues. Trimming took 4 bases from V and 0 from J, leaving 8 bases between them. CDR3 sequence: CASSGGNSYNEQFF. The CDR3 DNA reads TGCGCCAGCAGCGGTGGGAACTCCTACAATGAGCAGTTCTTC.

This clonotype has only a few counts. The chain links TRBV4-2 to TRBJ2-2, with TRBD2 matching 10 bases. Germline V gene data show CDR1 as LGHNA and CDR2 as YNFKEQ. V lost 4 bases to trimming and J lost 5 bases; unmatched junction nucleotides: 22. CDR3 size: 21 residues. CDR3 residues: CASSRAKTGGAGGPLTGELFF. The CDR3 DNA reads TGTGCCAGCAGCCGCGCCAAGACGGGGGGAGCGGGAGGGCCCTTGACCGGGGAGCTGTTTTTT.

The rearrangement uses TRBV18 and TRBJ1-1; 7 bases are shared with TRBD1. This CDR3 spans 15 amino acids. The germline V gene has CDR1 KGHSH and CDR2 LQKENI. V lost 3 bases and J lost 1; bases outside the gene matches: 5. The CDR3: CASSPRQGENTEAFF. The DNA for the CDR3 is TGTGCCAGCTCACCCAGACAGGGTGAGAACACTGAAGCTTTCTTT.